Shown below are 4 T cell receptor beta chains from a single sample sequenced in a study of blood T cell repertoires in COVID-19. Method: immunoSEQ multiplex PCR; TCRdb's copy keeps in-frame clones and lacks some. The repertoire holds 140,000 to 150,000 clones, over 80% seen once, with roughly a tenth in the top ten. The sequenced material came from peripheral blood. These receptors were collected from a man aged 60-69 years with active or convalescent COVID-19.

This chain joins TRBV7-8 and TRBJ2-5; 8 bases are a match to TRBD1. V was pared by 5 bases and J by 11 bases, with 10 bases of the junction left unmatched. This CDR3 spans 13 amino acids. From germline, CDR1 is SGHVS and CDR2 FQNEAQ. The CDR3 DNA reads TGTGCCAGCAGCCTTAATCAGGGGGCGGTTCAGTACTTC. This gives the protein CASSLNQGAVQYF.

The rearrangement uses TRBV7-2 and TRBJ2-7; TRBD2 matches 11 bases. V shed 2 bases, J shed 6 bases, and the junction held 3 bases outside the gene matches. The CDR3 runs 14 residues. The germline CDR1 and CDR2 sequences are SGHTA and FQGNSA. The CDR3 nucleotides read TGTGCCAGCAGCTTAACTAGCGGGAGCCCCGAGCAGTACTTC. It is translated as CASSLTSGSPEQYF.

The chain joins TRBV27 to TRBJ2-1, with 10 positions matching TRBD2. CDR1 MNHEY and CDR2 SMNVEV come from the germline V gene (reference sequence). After removal of 6 bases from V and 7 bases from J, the junction contained 3 bases not matched to a gene. The CDR3 is 13 amino acids. This chain's CDR3 is CASRLAGGNEQFF. CDR3 coding DNA: TGTGCCAGCAGGTTAGCGGGAGGAAATGAGCAGTTCTTC.

This chain uses TRBV2 with TRBJ1-3; D gene uncertain. Trimming took off 5 bases at V and 1 base at J, with 9 bases between the two ends. CDR1 SNHLY and CDR2 FYNNEI come from the germline V gene. The CDR3 consists of 14 residues. The CDR3 DNA is TGTGCCAGCAGTTCGATTCTATCTGGAAACACCATATATTTT. Its translation is CASSSILSGNTIYF.